This T cell receptor beta chain originates from a study of Graves' ophthalmopathy and Graves' hyperthyroidism. In the study overall: The collection of peripheral blood took place at initial diagnosis, before any treatment.

Findings and limits, study-wide: Blood contained most expanded thyroid clonotypes exceeding 0.001 frequency. The model predicted ophthalmopathy progression with 70.59% sensitivity and 72% to 85% specificity.

Amplification of the TCR beta CDR3 regions used RNA transcripts (as template). The authors performed first-round RT-PCR with HTBI primers and then a second-round multiplex PCR. TCRdb itself ran the multiplex PCR reads through MiXCR, one entry per CDR3 protein. The sample lists under 350,000 distinct CDR3 sequences, 15% to 20% occurring once. From fresh peripheral blood, approximately 10 ml in volume, the PBMCs were obtained. In its sample, this clonotype was seen many times. The antigen is not known. The clonotype comes from an adult man with Graves' ophthalmopathy. The sequencing input was peripheral blood.

The chain's CDR3 is CATSRDTEAFF. CDR3 nucleotides: TGTGCCACCAGCAGAGACACTGAAGCTTTCTTT. J is TRBJ1-1 and V is TRBV15, with unresolved D. The CDR3 is 11 amino acids. V was pared by 0 bases and J by 4 bases, with 0 bases between. Germline V gene lookup returns CDR1 LNHNV and CDR2 YYDKDF (reference sequence).